Sequencing of this TCR beta chain was carried out in a study of blood T cell repertoires in COVID-19 (dated by TCRdb to about 2020). General notes on the study: Recovered participants in ImmuneRACE Cohort 3 were defined as having two consecutive negative NP/OP PCR tests, clearance from a healthcare professional, or resolution of symptoms. Subjects who had been exposed to COVID-19, were actively infected with it, or had recovered from it provided the deeply sampled blood TCRbeta repertoires that made up the dataset. HLA class I and class II types, where available, came from metadata supplied by the sample provider rather than from assay-based typing. The collaborator samples originated in the United States, Italy and Spain and spanned the acute and convalescent phases of COVID-19. Nearly every sample came with metadata listing a de-identified subject ID, COVID-19 status, age in years and sex. The material from the prospective study consisted of cDNA or gDNA derived from T cells, B-cell-depleted T cells, or PBMCs. The samples were drawn from the first 160 participants of the ongoing ImmuneRACE study and from about 1,200 subjects provided by 6 global collaborators. The repertoires were released in a freely available public database intended as a resource for research on the immune response to SARS-CoV-2.

Concerning this clone: The antigen this receptor binds is unknown. No quality values exist for individual bases; no much larger clone is one base distant.

TCRbeta CDR3 regions were amplified from genomic DNA using the immunoSEQ Assay, a bias-controlled multiplex PCR. The authors processed their data as follows. Within the assay, amplification of reference gene primers was used to estimate how many nucleated cells each sample contained. Sequence reads were collapsed and filtered to measure the absolute abundance of every unique TCRbeta CDR3 rearrangement. For each sample, productive Simpson clonality was calculated by taking the square root of Simpson's diversity index across productive rearrangements. TCRdb holds this immuneACCESS table with in-frame rearrangements only. Some clones are missing; in checked studies, unresolved V genes explain under half, and the rest has no known cause. For V, J and clone size, that table is used; D and trimming come from the DNA. The sample profile shows roughly 150,000 clones; 70% to 80% of them were found once. The biggest ten clones account for roughly 19% of the sample.

After removal of 0 bases from V and 6 bases from J, the junction retains 4 bases not matched to a gene. The CDR1 and CDR2 encoded by the germline V gene are SGHAT and FQNNGV. Measured from the cysteine to the phenylalanine, the CDR3 is 14 residues long. Of all the DNA, just the CDR3 is kept, 42 bases in frame from base 1. The paper as a whole reports these results and caveats: The quantity of clinical and demographic metadata differed by source and by participant and was supplied without curation.

Participants in the prospective study were enrolled through a virtual design, were aged about 18 to 100 years, and lived in fewer than 30 United States geographic areas. In the prospective study, cohorts were assigned on the basis of participant-reported clinical history obtained from a screening survey and a study questionnaire. Mobile phlebotomists in the prospective study collected whole blood, serum and a nasopharyngeal or oropharyngeal swab from every participant. Additional blood draws and questionnaires over an approximately two-month period could optionally be provided by prospective study participants. Before DNA extraction, prospective study blood samples were shipped either frozen or at room temperature.

Recombination linked TRBV11-2 to TRBJ2-7, with 8 bases matching TRBD1. This TCR came from a woman aged 70 to 79 in a cohort exposed to, infected with or recovered from COVID-19 (not recorded which). The specimen sequenced was PBMCs or T cells enriched from blood (not recorded which). The CDR3 corresponds to CASSLDPRGREQYF. Here is the DNA: TGTGCCAGCAGCTTAGACCCCAGGGGGCGCGAGCAGTACTTC.